This TCR beta chain is drawn from a study of cytomegalovirus exposure and HLA in healthy donors. PCR involved 60 Vbeta and 13 Jbeta primers. Sequencing used immunoSEQ multiplex PCR; TCRdb keeps in-frame clones, though not all of them. The table lists around 220,000 clones, about 70% of them singletons. This CDR3 contains 13 residues. V lost 8 bases, J lost 1 base, and 11 bases lay in between. Germline lookup yields CDR1 WSHSY and CDR2 SAAADI. Material for sequencing was PBMCs. The source of this sequence is a woman under 40 in good health and CMV-seronegative. The J gene is TRBJ1-1, the V gene TRBV10-2, with D perhaps TRBD1 (6 bases). CDR3 coding DNA: TGCGCCAGCGGGAGACAGGCGAACACTGAAGCTTTCTTT. It specifies CASGRQANTEAFF.